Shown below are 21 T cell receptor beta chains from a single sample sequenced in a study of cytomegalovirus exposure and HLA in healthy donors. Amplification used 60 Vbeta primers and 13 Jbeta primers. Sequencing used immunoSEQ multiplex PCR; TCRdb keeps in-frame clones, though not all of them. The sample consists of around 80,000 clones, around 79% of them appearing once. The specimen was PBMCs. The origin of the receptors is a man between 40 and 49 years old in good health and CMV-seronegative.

Written as DNA, the CDR3 is TGTGCCAGCAGACAGGGGGAGGTCCACTATGGCTACACCTTC. Its translation is CASRQGEVHYGYTF. This chain joins TRBV2 and TRBJ1-2; 8 bases fit TRBD1. This CDR3 is built from 14 residues. V dropped 6 bases and J dropped 3; count of bases not matched to a gene: 6. The germline CDR1 and CDR2 sequences are SNHLY and FYNNEI.

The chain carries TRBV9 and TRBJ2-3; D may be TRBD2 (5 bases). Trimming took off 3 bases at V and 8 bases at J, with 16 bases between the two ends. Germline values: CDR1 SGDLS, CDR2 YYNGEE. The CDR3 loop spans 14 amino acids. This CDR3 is CASSASSGGGTQYF. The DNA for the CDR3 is TGTGCCAGCAGCGCATCATCCGGTGGAGGTACGCAGTATTTT.

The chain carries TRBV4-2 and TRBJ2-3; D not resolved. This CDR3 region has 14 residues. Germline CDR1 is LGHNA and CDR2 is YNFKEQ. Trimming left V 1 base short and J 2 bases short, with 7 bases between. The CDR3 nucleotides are TGTGCCAGCAGCCAAGGCCAGGACACAGATACGCAGTATTTT. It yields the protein CASSQGQDTDTQYF.

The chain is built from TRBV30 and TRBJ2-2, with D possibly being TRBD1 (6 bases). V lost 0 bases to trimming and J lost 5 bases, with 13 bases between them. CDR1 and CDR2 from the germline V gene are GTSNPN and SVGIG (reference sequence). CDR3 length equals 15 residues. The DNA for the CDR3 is TGTGCCTGGAGTGTACAAGCAGGGGTGACCGGGGAGCTGTTTTTT. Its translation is CAWSVQAGVTGELFF.

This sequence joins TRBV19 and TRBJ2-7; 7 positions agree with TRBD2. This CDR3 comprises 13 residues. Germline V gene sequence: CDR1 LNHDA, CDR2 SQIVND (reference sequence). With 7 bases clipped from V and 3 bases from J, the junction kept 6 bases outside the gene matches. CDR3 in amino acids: CASTAAGNYEQYF. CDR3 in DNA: TGTGCCAGTACTGCAGCGGGAAACTACGAGCAGTACTTC.

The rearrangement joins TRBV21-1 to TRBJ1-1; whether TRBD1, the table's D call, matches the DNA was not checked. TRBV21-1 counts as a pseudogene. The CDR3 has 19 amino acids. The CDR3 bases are TGTGCCAGCAGCAATTTTAAGGCGTGTAGGCACAGGGGTATGAATGAAGCTTTCTTT. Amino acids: CASSNFKACRHRGMNEAFF.

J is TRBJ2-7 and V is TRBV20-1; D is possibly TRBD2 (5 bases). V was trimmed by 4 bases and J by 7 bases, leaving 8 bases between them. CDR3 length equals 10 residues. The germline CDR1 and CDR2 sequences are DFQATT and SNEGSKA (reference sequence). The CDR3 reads CSATPGEQYF. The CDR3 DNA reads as TGCAGTGCTACCCCGGGGGAGCAGTACTTC.

The CDR3 protein is CASRGTIEREQFF. The CDR3 DNA reads TGTGCCAGCAGGGGGACTATTGAACGTGAGCAGTTCTTC. The rearrangement links TRBV2 to TRBJ2-1; 7 nucleotides line up with TRBD2. V shed 6 bases, J shed 9 bases, and the junction held 8 bases outside the gene matches. CDR3 length equals 13 residues. Germline values: CDR1 SNHLY, CDR2 FYNNEI.

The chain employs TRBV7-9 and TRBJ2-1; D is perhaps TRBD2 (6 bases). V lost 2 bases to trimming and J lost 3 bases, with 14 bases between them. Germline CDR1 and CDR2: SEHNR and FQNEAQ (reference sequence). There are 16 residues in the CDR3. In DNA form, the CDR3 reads TGTGCCAGCAGCTTATCGACTAGTAGCAACTACAATGAGCAGTTCTTC. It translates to CASSLSTSSNYNEQFF. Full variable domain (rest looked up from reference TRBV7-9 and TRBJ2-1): DTGVSQNPRHKITKRGQNVTFRCDPISEHNRLYWYRQTLGQGPEFLTYFQNEAQLEKSRLLSDRFSAERPKGSFSTLEIQRTEQGDSAMYLCASSLSTSSNYNEQFFGPGTRLTVL.

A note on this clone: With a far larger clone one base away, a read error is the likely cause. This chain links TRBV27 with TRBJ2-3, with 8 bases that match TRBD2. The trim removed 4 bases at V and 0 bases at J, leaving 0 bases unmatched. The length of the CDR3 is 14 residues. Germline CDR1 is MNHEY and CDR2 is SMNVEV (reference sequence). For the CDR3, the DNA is TGTGCCAGCAGTTCTAGCGGGAGCACAGATACGCAGTATTTT. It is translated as CASSSSGSTDTQYF.

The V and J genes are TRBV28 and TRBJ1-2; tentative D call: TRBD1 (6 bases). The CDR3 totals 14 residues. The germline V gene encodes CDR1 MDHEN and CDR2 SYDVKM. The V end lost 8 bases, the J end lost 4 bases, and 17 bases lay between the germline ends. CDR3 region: CASEGPGVPYGYTF. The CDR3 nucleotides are TGTGCCAGCGAGGGGCCAGGGGTACCCTATGGCTACACCTTC.

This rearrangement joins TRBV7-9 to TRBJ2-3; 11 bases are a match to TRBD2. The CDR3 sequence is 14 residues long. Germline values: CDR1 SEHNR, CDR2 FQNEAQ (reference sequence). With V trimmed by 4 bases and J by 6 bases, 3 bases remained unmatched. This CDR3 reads CASSSGTSGDTQYF. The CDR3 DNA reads TGTGCCAGCAGCTCCGGGACTAGCGGCGATACGCAGTATTTT. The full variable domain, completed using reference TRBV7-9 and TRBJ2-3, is DTGVSQNPRHKITKRGQNVTFRCDPISEHNRLYWYRQTLGQGPEFLTYFQNEAQLEKSRLLSDRFSAERPKGSFSTLEIQRTEQGDSAMYLCASSSGTSGDTQYFGPGTRLTVL.

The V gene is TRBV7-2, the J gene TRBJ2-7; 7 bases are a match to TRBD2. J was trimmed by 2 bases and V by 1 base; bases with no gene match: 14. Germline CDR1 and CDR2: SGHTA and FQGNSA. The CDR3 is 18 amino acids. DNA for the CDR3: TGTGCCAGCAGCTTAGGGGTCTGGCAGCGGGGAACCCCCTACGAGCAGTACTTC. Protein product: CASSLGVWQRGTPYEQYF.

The DNA of the CDR3 is TGCGCCAGCAGTCGGGGACAGGGGCCTAATGAAAAACTGTTTTTT. Residues: CASSRGQGPNEKLFF. The V gene is TRBV23-1, the J gene TRBJ1-4, with 10 bases fitting TRBD1. TRBV23-1 is reported as an ORF; its role is uncertain. This CDR3 contains 15 residues. With 4 bases clipped from V and 3 bases from J, the junction kept 2 bases outside the gene matches.

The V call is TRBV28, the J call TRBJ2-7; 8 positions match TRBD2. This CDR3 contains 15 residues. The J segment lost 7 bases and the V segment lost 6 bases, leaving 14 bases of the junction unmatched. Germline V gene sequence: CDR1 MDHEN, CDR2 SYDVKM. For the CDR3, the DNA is TGTGCCAGCAGCCGACCGGGACTAGGGGTAGAGGAGCAGTACTTC. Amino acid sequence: CASSRPGLGVEEQYF.

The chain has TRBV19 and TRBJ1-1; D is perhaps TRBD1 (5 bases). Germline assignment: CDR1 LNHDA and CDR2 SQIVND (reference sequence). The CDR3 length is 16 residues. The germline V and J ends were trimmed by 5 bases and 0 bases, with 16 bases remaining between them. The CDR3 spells CASSGSQGNVNTEAFF. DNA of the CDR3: TGTGCCAGTAGTGGATCTCAGGGTAACGTGAACACTGAAGCTTTCTTT.

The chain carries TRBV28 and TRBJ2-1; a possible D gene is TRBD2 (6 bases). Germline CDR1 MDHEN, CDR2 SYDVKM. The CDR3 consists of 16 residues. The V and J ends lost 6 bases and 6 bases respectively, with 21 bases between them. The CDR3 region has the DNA TGTGCCAGCAGCTTCCCGGGACTCCTTTTTAGCAATGAGCAGTTCTTC. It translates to CASSFPGLLFSNEQFF. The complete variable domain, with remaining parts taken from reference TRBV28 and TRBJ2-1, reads DVKVTQSSRYLVKRTGEKVFLECVQDMDHENMFWYRQDPGLGLRLIYFSYDVKMKEKGDIPEGYSVSREKKERFSLILESASTNQTSMYLCASSFPGLLFSNEQFFGPGTRLTVL.

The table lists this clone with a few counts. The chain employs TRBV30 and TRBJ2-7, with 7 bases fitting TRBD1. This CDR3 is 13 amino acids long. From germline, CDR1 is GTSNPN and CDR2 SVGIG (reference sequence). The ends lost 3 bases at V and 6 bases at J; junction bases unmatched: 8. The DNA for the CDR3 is TGTGCCTGGAGCCCCGACAGGGAGCGCGAGCAGTACTTC. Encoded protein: CAWSPDREREQYF.

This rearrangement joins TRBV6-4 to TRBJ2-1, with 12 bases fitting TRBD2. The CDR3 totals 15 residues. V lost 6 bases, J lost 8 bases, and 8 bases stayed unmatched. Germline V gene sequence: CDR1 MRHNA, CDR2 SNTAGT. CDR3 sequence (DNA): TGTGCCAGCAGCCCGACTAGCGGGAGTGGGGATGAGCAGTTCTTC. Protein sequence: CASSPTSGSGDEQFF.

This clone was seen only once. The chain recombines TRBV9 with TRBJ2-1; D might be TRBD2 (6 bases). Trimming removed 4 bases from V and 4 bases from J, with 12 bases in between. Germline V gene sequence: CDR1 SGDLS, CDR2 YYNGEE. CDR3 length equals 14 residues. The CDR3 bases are TGTGCCAGCAGCCGACTAGTCGGGTACAATGAGCAGTTCTTC. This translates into CASSRLVGYNEQFF.

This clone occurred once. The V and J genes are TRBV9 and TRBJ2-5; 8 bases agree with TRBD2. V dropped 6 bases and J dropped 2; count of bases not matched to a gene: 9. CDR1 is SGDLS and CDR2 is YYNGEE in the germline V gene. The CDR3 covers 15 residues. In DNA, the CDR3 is TGTGCCAGCACCCCTCGGGGGGGCGGTCAAGAGACCCAGTACTTC. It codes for CASTPRGGGQETQYF. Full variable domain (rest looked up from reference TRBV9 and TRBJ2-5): DSGVTQTPKHLITATGQRVTLRCSPRSGDLSVYWYQQSLDQGLQFLIQYYNGEERAKGNILERFSAQQFPDLHSELNLSSLELGDSALYFCASTPRGGGQETQYFGPGTRLLVL.